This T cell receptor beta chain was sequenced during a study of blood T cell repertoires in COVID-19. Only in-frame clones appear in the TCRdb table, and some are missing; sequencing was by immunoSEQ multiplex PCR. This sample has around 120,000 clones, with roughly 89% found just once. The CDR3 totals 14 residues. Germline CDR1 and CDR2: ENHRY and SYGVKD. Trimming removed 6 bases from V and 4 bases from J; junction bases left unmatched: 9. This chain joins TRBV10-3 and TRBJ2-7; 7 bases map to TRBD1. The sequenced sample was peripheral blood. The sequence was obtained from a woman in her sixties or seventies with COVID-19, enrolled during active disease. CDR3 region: CAIRNRDRGYEQYF. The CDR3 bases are TGTGCCATCAGAAACCGGGACAGAGGTTACGAGCAGTACTTC.